The 22 T cell receptor beta chains reported below all come from one sample, sequenced in a study of identical twins. A single record per CDR3 protein comes from TCRdb applying MiXCR to the 5' RACE reads. Here the sample spans about 210,000 distinct CDR3 sequences, around 9.6% being singletons. Sequences were obtained from memory (CD45RO+) T cells sorted from blood. The receptors stem from a woman aged 18-30 years in good health.

This chain links TRBV11-2 with TRBJ2-7, with 14 bases aligning to TRBD2. J gave up 7 bases and V 0 bases, and 11 bases lay outside the gene matches. The CDR3 runs to 18 residues. The germline gives CDR1 SGHAT, CDR2 FQNNGV. The CDR3 DNA follows: TGTGCCAGCAGCTTAGATGAGACTAGCGGGAGGGGGACTAAAGAGCAGTACTTC. Translated, it gives CASSLDETSGRGTKEQYF.

The J gene is TRBJ2-3, the V gene TRBV12-5; no reliable D call. The CDR3 has 15 amino acids. Trimming cost V 1 base and J 1 base, with 9 bases left between them. Germline assignment: CDR1 LGHNT and CDR2 FRNRAP. The CDR3 sequence is CASGLGLKGTDTQYF. The CDR3 DNA reads as TGTGCTAGTGGTTTGGGACTTAAGGGCACAGATACGCAGTATTTT.

This clonotype was seen only a few times. This chain uses TRBV27 with TRBJ2-1; 9 bases align to TRBD2. Germline V CDR1 and CDR2: MNHEY, SMNVEV (reference sequence). The CDR3 contains 16 residues. V trimming: 8 bases; J trimming: 0 bases; junction bases outside the gene matches: 8. The CDR3 nucleotides read TGTGCCAGCGGCAGACTAGCGGTAAGCTCCTACAATGAGCAGTTCTTC. It translates to CASGRLAVSSYNEQFF.

V gene TRBV14 combines with J gene TRBJ2-1; D is unresolved. Germline values: CDR1 SGHDN, CDR2 FVKESK. The CDR3 length is 11 residues. The V gene lost 0 bases and the J gene lost 13 bases, with 7 bases spanning the gap. The CDR3 region has the DNA TGTGCCAGCAGCCAAGAGGGTAGCCAGTTCTTC. Its protein product is CASSQEGSQFF.

In this sample, this clonotype turned up many times. The chain carries TRBV25-1 and TRBJ1-1, with no clear D. V lost 6 bases to trimming and J lost 1 base, with 6 bases between them. The CDR3 length is 12 residues. Germline V lookup: CDR1 MGHDK, CDR2 SYGVNS. CDR3 sequence (DNA): TGTGCCAGCAGACGGGGGAACACTGAAGCTTTCTTT. Translated, it gives CASRRGNTEAFF.

This chain joins TRBV5-5 and TRBJ2-1; D is undetermined. V was trimmed by 0 bases and J by 1 base, leaving 11 bases between them. The germline gives CDR1 SGHKS, CDR2 YYEKEE (reference sequence). CDR3 length equals 16 residues. The CDR3 coding sequence is TGTGCCAGCAGCTTGGGGCGGCAGCAGTCCTACAATGAGCAGTTCTTC. Translation gives CASSLGRQQSYNEQFF.

This clonotype has ten or more counts. This chain joins TRBV20-1 and TRBJ2-1; TRBD2 aligns across 8 bases. The V gene end was trimmed by 0 bases and the J gene end by 8 bases; junction bases not matched to a gene: 9. The CDR3 sequence is 15 residues long. CDR1 is DFQATT, CDR2 SNEGSKA, per germline (reference sequence). The CDR3 bases are TGCAGTGCTAGAGATCCGGGGGGGCCGGGAGATGAGCAGTTCTTC. This codes for CSARDPGGPGDEQFF.

The V gene is TRBV10-3, the J gene TRBJ2-1; 7 bases are a match to TRBD2. The CDR3 covers 14 residues. The germline gives CDR1 ENHRY, CDR2 SYGVKD. V gave up 10 bases and J gave up 1 base; unmatched junction bases: 7. In DNA form, the CDR3 reads TGTGCCAACGGCGGGGGTCGATCCTACAATGAGCAGTTCTTC. Translating gives CANGGGRSYNEQFF.

In its sample, this clonotype was seen many times. This chain joins TRBV12-3 or TRBV12-4 and TRBJ2-1; D may be TRBD1 (6 bases). The CDR3 spans 14 residues. The V and J ends lost 3 bases and 5 bases respectively, with 11 bases between them. CDR3: CASSFDRTNNEQFF. CDR3 coding DNA: TGTGCCAGCAGTTTTGACAGGACAAACAATGAGCAGTTCTTC.

The CDR3 sequence is CASSFVALAETQYF. DNA of the CDR3: TGTGCCAGCAGCTTTGTTGCACTAGCGGAGACCCAGTACTTC. This chain uses TRBV5-5 with TRBJ2-5; 7 bases fit TRBD2. The J segment lost 5 bases and the V segment lost 2 bases, leaving 6 bases of the junction unmatched. Germline V gene data show CDR1 as SGHKS and CDR2 as YYEKEE (reference sequence). The CDR3 spans 14 residues.

This clonotype was recorded many times. V is TRBV7-9 and J is TRBJ1-1, with D maybe TRBD1 (5 bases). V lost 2 bases, J lost 3 bases, and 13 bases lay in between. Germline V gene lookup returns CDR1 SEHNR and CDR2 FQNEAQ (reference sequence). The CDR3 is made up of 15 amino acids. In nucleotides, the CDR3 is TGTGCCAGCAGCTTATCGGGGGTAGGGGACACTGAAGCTTTCTTT. Translating it yields CASSLSGVGDTEAFF.

In nucleotides, the CDR3 is TGCGCCAGCAGCTTACTTGCGGGATCTAACTATGGCTACACCTTC. Protein sequence: CASSLLAGSNYGYTF. The chain links TRBV5-1 to TRBJ1-2; D gene unclear. V was pared by 2 bases and J by 0 bases, with 11 bases between. The CDR3 has 15 amino acids. Looked up from germline, CDR1 is SGHRS and CDR2 is YFSETQ.

This clonotype was detected ten times or more. This chain connects TRBV2 to TRBJ2-3; no reliable D call. The ends were cut back, 4 bases at V and 1 base at J, with 9 bases in the middle. The CDR3 is 14 residues long. The germline V gene has CDR1 SNHLY and CDR2 FYNNEI. The chain's CDR3 is CASSGLIRTDTQYF. In DNA, the CDR3 is TGTGCCAGCAGTGGACTTATCCGCACAGATACGCAGTATTTT. Full variable domain (remainder filled in from reference TRBV2 and TRBJ2-3): EPEVTQTPSHQVTQMGQEVILRCVPISNHLYFYWYRQILGQKVEFLVSFYNNEISEKSEIFDDQFSVERPDGSNFTLKIRSTKLEDSAMYFCASSGLIRTDTQYFGPGTRLTVL.

This clonotype occurred a few times. This chain uses TRBV27 with TRBJ1-1; D unresolved. Looked up from germline, CDR1 is MNHEY and CDR2 is SMNVEV (reference sequence). V lost 8 bases and J 4 bases, leaving 14 bases between the germline ends. The CDR3 runs to 13 residues. CDR3 DNA: TGTGCCAGCGCGCAGGCGATTGGCACTGAAGCTTTCTTT. This encodes CASAQAIGTEAFF.

This clonotype came up a few times. The chain couples TRBV11-2 to TRBJ2-7, with a possible D match to TRBD2 (6 bases). This CDR3 is built from 12 residues. The ends were cut back, 3 bases at V and 9 bases at J, with 12 bases in the middle. Germline CDR1 SGHAT, CDR2 FQNNGV. The CDR3 region has the DNA TGTGCCAGCAGCTTGGCGGGGATGGGGCAGTACTTC. It translates to CASSLAGMGQYF.

The chain uses TRBV6-5 and TRBJ2-6; no definite D call. Trimming removed 2 bases at V and 0 bases at J, with 2 bases between. Germline CDR1 is MNHEY and CDR2 is SVGAGI. The CDR3 is 14 amino acids. In nucleotides, the CDR3 is TGTGCCAGCAGTTACCTCTCTGGGGCCAACGTCCTGACTTTC. Its translation: CASSYLSGANVLTF.

Notes on this clonotype: One end of the junction fails to match germline, which may point to a read error. The chain joins TRBV7-9 to TRBJ2-5; D uncertain. Germline V CDR1 and CDR2: SEHNR, FQNEAQ (reference sequence). CDR3 length equals 14 residues. The chain's CDR3 is CASSFRSLQGTQYF. CDR3 sequence (DNA): TGTGCCAGCAGCTTTAGGAGCCTCCAAGGGACCCAGTACTTC.

J is TRBJ2-2 and V is TRBV6-2 or TRBV6-3, with 7 bases aligning to TRBD1. The V segment lost 6 bases and the J segment 5 bases; nucleotides outside the gene matches: 9. Germline assignment: CDR1 MNHEY and CDR2 SVGEGT. There are 15 residues in the CDR3. CDR3 in DNA: TGTGCCAGCAGCCTAGACAGGGTTGGGACCGGGGAGCTGTTTTTT. Protein: CASSLDRVGTGELFF.

This clonotype was seen a few times. The chain combines TRBV5-6 with TRBJ2-5; tentative D call: TRBD2 (7 bases). CDR1 and CDR2 (germline): SGHDT, YYEEEE. The V and J ends lost 5 bases and 3 bases respectively, with 11 bases between them. The CDR3 sequence is 13 residues long. CDR3 sequence: CASRRGGKETQYF. CDR3 DNA sequence: TGTGCCAGCAGGAGGGGGGGTAAAGAGACCCAGTACTTC.

This sequence joins TRBV7-2 and TRBJ2-1; 9 bases are a match to TRBD2. V was clipped by 2 bases and J by 2 bases; unmatched bases: 1. The CDR3 consists of 15 residues. Per germline, CDR1 SGHTA and CDR2 FQGNSA. CDR3 amino acids: CASSLPSGTYNEQFF. In nucleotides, the CDR3 is TGTGCCAGCAGCTTACCTAGCGGGACCTACAATGAGCAGTTCTTC.

The gene calls are TRBV5-1 and TRBJ2-1; possible D gene TRBD1, 5 bases. This CDR3 has 15 residues. Germline V gene lookup returns CDR1 SGHRS and CDR2 YFSETQ. Between the trimmed V and J ends, which lost 5 bases and 4 bases, there was a span of 16 bases. The CDR3 DNA reads TGCGCCAGCAGAACAGGAATAAACTTGTACAATGAGCAGTTCTTC. It yields the protein CASRTGINLYNEQFF.

This clonotype has just a few counts. The gene calls are TRBV7-9 and TRBJ1-5, with no clear D. This CDR3 spans 15 amino acids. Trimming took 4 bases from V and 7 from J, leaving 17 bases between them. Germline CDR1 is SEHNR and CDR2 is FQNEAQ (reference sequence). DNA for the CDR3: TGTGCCAGCAGCTCCACCGGGAGCTTCTCACAGCCCCAGCATTTT. As protein: CASSSTGSFSQPQHF.